This T cell receptor beta chain is drawn from a study of shared clonotypes between healthy human individuals. Study-wide points: Researchers found naive subsets generally carried larger estimated richness than memory subsets. Unshared clonotypes carried lower generation probabilities than those common to all four donors.

V lost 0 bases, J lost 4 bases, and 10 bases stayed unmatched. Germline loops: CDR1 SEHNR, CDR2 FQNEAQ (reference sequence). This CDR3 has 19 residues. The assay ran at deep level. Produced via immunoSEQ multiplex PCR; TCRdb's table is partial and in-frame only. The table includes more than 400,000 clones, about 96% detected once. Concerning this clone itself: Its antigen is undetermined.

The receptor was derived from a woman under 40 in good health. The rearrangement joins TRBV7-9 to TRBJ2-2; 11 bases agree with TRBD2. The specimen was naive CD4+ T cells sorted from blood. Subset here: CD45RA+ positively selected. The CDR3 nucleotides read TGTGCCAGCAGCTTAGCGCAAGGTAGCGGGAGGGCCTTCACCGGGGAGCTGTTTTTT. Encoded protein: CASSLAQGSGRAFTGELFF.